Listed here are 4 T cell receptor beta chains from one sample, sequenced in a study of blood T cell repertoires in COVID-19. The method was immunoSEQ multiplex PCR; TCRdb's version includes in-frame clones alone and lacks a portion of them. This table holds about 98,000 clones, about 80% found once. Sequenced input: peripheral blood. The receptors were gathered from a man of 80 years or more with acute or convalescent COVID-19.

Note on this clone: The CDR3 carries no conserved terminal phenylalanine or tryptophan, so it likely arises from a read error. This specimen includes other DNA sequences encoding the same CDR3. CDR3: CASRSGGADAKLFL. DNA of the CDR3: TGTGCCAGCCGCTCTGGAGGGGCGGATGCAAAACTGTTTTTG. The genes are TRBV6-5 and TRBJ1-4, with D perhaps TRBD1 (5 bases). Germline CDR1 MNHEY, CDR2 SVGAGI. This CDR3 has 14 amino acids. Trimming cost V 8 bases and J 10 bases, with 20 bases left between them.

The CDR3 bases are TGTGCCAGCAGCCCAGGGACTAGCGGACCCTACGAGCAGTACTTC. This gives the protein CASSPGTSGPYEQYF. The chain is built from TRBV7-6 and TRBJ2-7, with 11 nucleotides matching TRBD2. Trimming at V came to 5 bases and at J to 2 bases, leaving 5 bases not matched to a gene. Germline V CDR1 and CDR2: SGHVS, FNYEAQ. This CDR3 has 15 amino acids.

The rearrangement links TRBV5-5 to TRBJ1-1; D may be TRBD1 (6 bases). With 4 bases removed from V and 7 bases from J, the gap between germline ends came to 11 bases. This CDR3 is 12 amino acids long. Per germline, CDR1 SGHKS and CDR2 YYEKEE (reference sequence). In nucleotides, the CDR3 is TGTGCCAGCAGCGTTGGACAGTATGAAGCTTTCTTT. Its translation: CASSVGQYEAFF.

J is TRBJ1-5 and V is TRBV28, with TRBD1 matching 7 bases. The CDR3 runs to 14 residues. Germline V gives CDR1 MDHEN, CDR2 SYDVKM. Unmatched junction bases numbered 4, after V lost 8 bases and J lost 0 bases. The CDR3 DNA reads TGTGCCAGCCAGGCAGGGGGTAGCAATCAGCCCCAGCATTTT. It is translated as CASQAGGSNQPQHF.